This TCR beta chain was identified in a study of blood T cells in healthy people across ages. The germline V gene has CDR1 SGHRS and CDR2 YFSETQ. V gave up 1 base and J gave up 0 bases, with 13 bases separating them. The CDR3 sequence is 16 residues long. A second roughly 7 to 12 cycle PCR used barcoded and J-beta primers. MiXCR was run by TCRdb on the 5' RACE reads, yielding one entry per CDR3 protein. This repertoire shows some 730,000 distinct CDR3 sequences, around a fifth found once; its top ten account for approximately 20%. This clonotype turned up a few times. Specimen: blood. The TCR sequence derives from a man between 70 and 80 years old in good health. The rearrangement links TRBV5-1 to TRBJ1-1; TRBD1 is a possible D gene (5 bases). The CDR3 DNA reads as TGCGCCAGCAGCTTGAGGCAGGGCTGGGTGAACACTGAAGCTTTCTTT. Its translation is CASSLRQGWVNTEAFF. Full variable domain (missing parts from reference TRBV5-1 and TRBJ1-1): KAGVTQTPRYLIKTRGQQVTLSCSPISGHRSVSWYQQTPGQGLQFLFEYFSETQRNKGNFPGRFSGRQFSNSRSEMNVSTLELGDSALYLCASSLRQGWVNTEAFFGQGTRLTVV.